The present T cell receptor (beta chain) was sequenced within a study of OX40 agonist ivuxolimab in advanced cancers. Study as a whole: The patients received agonistic anti-OX40 (CD134) antibody ivuxolimab. Three patients got partial responses; one had hepatocellular carcinoma and two had cutaneous melanoma. Whole-study findings and limits: Among the least clonally expanded were partial responders at 0.1-3.0 mg/kg. By week 6 at 0.1 to 3.0 mg/kg, blood CD4+ and CD8+ T cells had expanded clonally.

Trimming took 0 bases from V and 4 from J; bases not matched to a gene: 5. Germline V gives CDR1 MNHEY, CDR2 SVGAGI. The CDR3 covers 15 residues. Measured with immunoSEQ multiplex PCR; TCRdb has only the in-frame clones, and not every one. The sample records under 15,000 clones, over 80% being singletons. As to this clone: Its antigen is undetermined.

The material was CD4+ or CD8+ T cells sorted from blood, obtained in a trial of the OX40 agonist ivuxolimab. The rearrangement joins TRBV6-5 to TRBJ2-7; 8 bases agree with TRBD2. This TCR was sampled from an adult with an advanced solid tumor such as melanoma, head and neck, liver or kidney cancer. The CDR3 reads CASSYSSGGRYEQYF. CDR3 in DNA: TGTGCCAGCAGTTACTCCTCGGGAGGGAGGTACGAGCAGTACTTC.